This T cell receptor beta chain appears in the sequencing data of a study of cytomegalovirus exposure and HLA in healthy donors. Whole-study context: About 80 million unique TCRs, all from HLA-typed donors, were included in an early release of the data. Within the Caucasian-associated ancestry cluster were around four fifths of the approximately 400 genotyped donors.

General observations from the study: In a later analysis, several top co-occurrence clusters appeared linked to parvovirus B19, influenza, CMV and Epstein-Barr virus.

The CDR3 has 14 residues. With 3 bases clipped from V and 0 bases from J, the junction kept 2 bases outside the gene matches. The germline V gene has CDR1 SQVTM and CDR2 ANQGSEA. This clone was observed a single time. Its antigen is unidentified. This PCR relied on a set of 60 Vbeta primers and 13 Jbeta primers. TCRdb's table, derived via immunoSEQ multiplex PCR, lists solely in-frame clones and lacks some. This table holds over 55,000 clones, 65% to 75% found once. The sequencing sample was made of PBMCs. This TCR was recovered from a man aged 35 to 55 in good health and CMV-seropositive. The V and J genes are TRBV29-1 and TRBJ2-3, with TRBD2 identical over 8 bases. The CDR3 sequence: CSVDTSGSTDTQYF. DNA for the CDR3: TGCAGCGTTGATACTAGCGGTAGCACAGATACGCAGTATTTT.